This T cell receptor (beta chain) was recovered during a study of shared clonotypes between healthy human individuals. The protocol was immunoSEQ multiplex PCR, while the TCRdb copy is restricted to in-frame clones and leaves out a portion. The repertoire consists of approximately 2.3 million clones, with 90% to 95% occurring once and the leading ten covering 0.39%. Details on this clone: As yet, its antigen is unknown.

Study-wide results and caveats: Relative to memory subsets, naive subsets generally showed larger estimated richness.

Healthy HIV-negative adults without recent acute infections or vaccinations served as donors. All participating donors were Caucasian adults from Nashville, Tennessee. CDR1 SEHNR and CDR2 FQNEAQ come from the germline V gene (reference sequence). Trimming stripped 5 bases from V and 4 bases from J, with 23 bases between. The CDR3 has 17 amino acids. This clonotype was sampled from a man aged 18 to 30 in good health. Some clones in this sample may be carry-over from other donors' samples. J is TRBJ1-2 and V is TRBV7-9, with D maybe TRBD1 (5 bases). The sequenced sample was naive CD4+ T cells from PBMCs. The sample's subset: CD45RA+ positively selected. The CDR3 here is CASSPGPGLQVGYGYTF. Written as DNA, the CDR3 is TGTGCCAGCAGCCCCGGACCGGGTTTACAGGTTGGCTATGGCTACACCTTC.